These T cell receptor beta chains were read from a single sample in a study of T-cell memory formation after mild COVID-19. TCRdb redid the calling of the 5' RACE reads with MiXCR, one entry per CDR3 protein. The sample lists just over 350,000 distinct CDR3 sequences, roughly 14% seen once, with about 22% in the top ten. Material: PBMCs or a T cell subset sorted from them (not recorded which). Receptor source: a young man who had mild COVID-19 (a few samples of this study predate the infection). Cell type and time point are not known. Both conserved end residues are part of each CDR3. D genes are given only for firm matches. The size field is filled for only some rows; it gives once, few, many or a size class.

j_call d_call clone_size v_call cdr3_nt cdr3_aa
TRBJ2-5 NA NA TRBV12-3/TRBV12-4 TGTGCCAGCCCCGAACCTGAGCACCGGGGGCCAGAAGAGACCCAGTACTTC CASPEPEHRGPEETQYF
TRBJ2-3 TRBD1 many TRBV4-1 TGCGCCAGCAGCCAAGATAAAGGACAGGGAGTACCAGATACGCAGTATTTT CASSQDKGQGVPDTQYF
TRBJ2-5 TRBD2 few TRBV6-1 TGTGCCAGCAGTTGGGGGAGCGGGGGGCCGGAGACCCAGTACTTC CASSWGSGGPETQYF
TRBJ1-5 NA NA TRBV28 TGTGCCAGCAGGGTACAGAATCAGCCCCAGCATTTT CASRVQNQPQHF
TRBJ2-1 NA NA TRBV5-3 TGTGCCAGAAGCTTGGGGAATGAGCAGTTCTTC CARSLGNEQFF
TRBJ2-2 TRBD2 many TRBV6-5 TGTGCCAGCAGTTACCCGCGGGGGGGCACCGGGGAGCTGTTTTTT CASSYPRGGTGELFF
TRBJ2-5 NA many TRBV12-3/TRBV12-4 TGTGCCAGCAGTTTCCAGGGAGAGACCCAGTACTTC CASSFQGETQYF
TRBJ1-2 NA NA TRBV28 TGTGCCAGCAGTTTCGGAACCGCTGCTAACTATGGCTACACCTTC CASSFGTAANYGYTF
TRBJ2-3 TRBD2 few TRBV10-3 TGTGCCATCAGTGACTTTCTAGCGGGGGGGCGAGGGACGCAGTATTTT CAISDFLAGGRGTQYF
TRBJ1-2 NA NA TRBV20-1 TGCAGTGCTAGAGCGAGCGACAGGAATGTCTATGGCTACACCTTC CSARASDRNVYGYTF
TRBJ2-2 NA NA TRBV5-1 TGCGCCAGCAGCTACCGGCCGGGCGAAGGCACCGGGGAGCTGTTTTTT CASSYRPGEGTGELFF
TRBJ2-3 NA few TRBV10-1 TGCGCCAGCAGCCCGGGGGCGGGTAGAGATACGCAGTATTTT CASSPGAGRDTQYF
TRBJ2-7 NA few TRBV6-5 TGTGCCAGCAGTCAACTCGGGACTGGCGAGCAGTACTTC CASSQLGTGEQYF
TRBJ2-3 NA many TRBV7-9 TGTGCCAGCAGCTTAAAGGTTGGCAGCACAGATACGCAGTATTTT CASSLKVGSTDTQYF
TRBJ1-2 NA few TRBV5-1 TGCGCCAGCCGGATGAACTATGGCTACACCTTC CASRMNYGYTF
TRBJ2-2 NA NA TRBV6-2/TRBV6-3 TGTGCCAGCAGACCCAACGGAGGTTTCGGGGAGCTGTTTTTT CASRPNGGFGELFF
TRBJ2-7 NA NA TRBV14 TGTGCCAGCAGCCAAATGGCAGGCCCCTACGAGCAGTACTTC CASSQMAGPYEQYF
TRBJ2-5 TRBD1 few TRBV29-1 TGCAGCGTGACAGGGGGGATTGAGACCCAGTACTTC CSVTGGIETQYF
TRBJ1-2 TRBD1 few TRBV20-1 TGCAGTGCTATCCTGACAGGGGGGGGTGGCTACACCTTC CSAILTGGGGYTF
TRBJ2-4 NA NA TRBV7-2 TGTGCCAGCAGCTCACATGGGAACATTCAGTACTTC CASSSHGNIQYF
TRBJ2-1 TRBD1 NA TRBV7-9 TGTGCCAGCAGCTCGCAGGGGGCCAGGGTCAATGAGCAGTTCTTC CASSSQGARVNEQFF
TRBJ1-5 NA NA TRBV20-1 TGCAGTGCTAGGGACTATTTGAGTCAGCCCCAGCATTTT CSARDYLSQPQHF
TRBJ2-2 TRBD2 NA TRBV7-3 TGTGCCAGCAGGTCCGGGGGGGCCGGCGGGGAGCTGTTTTTT CASRSGGAGGELFF
TRBJ2-7 NA NA TRBV29-1 TGCAGCGTTGCAGGGGTCCACGAGCAGTACTTC CSVAGVHEQYF
TRBJ2-1 TRBD2 few TRBV6-6 TGTGCCAGCAGTTACGAGGATATAGCGGGGGGGTTCTTC CASSYEDIAGGFF
TRBJ2-3 TRBD2 NA TRBV7-3 TGTGCCAGCAGCGCCAATGGGCGGGGGTTAACAGATACGCAGTATTTT CASSANGRGLTDTQYF
TRBJ2-1 NA many TRBV4-1 TGCGCCAGCAGCCAAAGGGGAGGCTCCTACAATGAGCAGTTCTTC CASSQRGGSYNEQFF
TRBJ2-1 NA many TRBV6-5 TGTGCCAGCAGCCCCGGGAGCGCCCAGGGTAACAATGAGCAGTTCTTC CASSPGSAQGNNEQFF
TRBJ1-3 NA many TRBV6-6 TGTGCCAGCAGGGGGGACACCTCTGGAAACACCATATATTTT CASRGDTSGNTIYF
TRBJ2-7 TRBD1 NA TRBV20-1 TGCAGTGCTTCCGGACAGGGGAACACCTACGAGCAGTACTTC CSASGQGNTYEQYF
TRBJ1-2 TRBD1 few TRBV5-1 TGCGCCAGCAGCCCGGGGACAGGGATTGCCTATGGCTACACCTTC CASSPGTGIAYGYTF
TRBJ1-5 NA NA TRBV9 TGTGCCAGCTCTCGGGGGGGGAGCAATCAGCCCCAGCATTTT CASSRGGSNQPQHF
TRBJ2-5 TRBD2 many TRBV5-1 TGCGCCAGCGCCGCCGGAACTAGCGGTGAAGAGACCCAGTACTTC CASAAGTSGEETQYF
TRBJ2-2 NA NA TRBV6-5 TGTGCCAGCAGTTACGCAATCAGGCGGCGGAACACCGGGGAGCTGTTTTTT CASSYAIRRRNTGELFF
TRBJ2-5 NA few TRBV10-3 TGTGCCATCAGCAGACAGGACCAAGAGACCCAGTACTTC CAISRQDQETQYF
TRBJ2-6 NA NA TRBV11-1 TGTGCCAGCAGCTCATCGGCGACGGGTGGGGCCAACGTCCTGACTTTC CASSSSATGGANVLTF
TRBJ1-2 NA NA TRBV11-2 TGTGCCAGCAGCGCCCTTGGCTATGGCTACACCTTC CASSALGYGYTF
TRBJ2-5 TRBD2 NA TRBV18 TGTGCCAGCTCACCGGGACTAGCGATGGAGACCAAGTACTTC CASSPGLAMETKYF
TRBJ1-2 NA NA TRBV7-6 TGTGCCAGCAGCCGAACAGGATTTCATGGCTACACCTTC CASSRTGFHGYTF
TRBJ2-3 TRBD2 NA TRBV7-9 TGTGCCAGCAGCATACTAGCGGGGAGGGATACGCAGTATTTT CASSILAGRDTQYF
TRBJ1-1 TRBD1 few TRBV7-2 TGTGCCAGCAGTAAGGACAGGAGGAACACTGAAGCTTTCTTT CASSKDRRNTEAFF
TRBJ2-1 TRBD2 few TRBV7-7 TGTGCCAGCAGCTTAGAACCCGTAGCGGGGGCCTACAGGCAGTTCTTC CASSLEPVAGAYRQFF
TRBJ2-1 NA NA TRBV20-1 TGCAGTGCTAGCGGTGGGGGGTTTAATGAGCAGTTCTTC CSASGGGFNEQFF
TRBJ2-3 NA NA TRBV25-1 TGTGCCAGCAGTGGGGGACTGGGAGGGGGTACGCAGTATTTT CASSGGLGGGTQYF
TRBJ2-7 TRBD2 NA TRBV20-1 TGCAGTGCTAGAGATGAGAGGACTAGCGAGGCCGAGCAGTACTTC CSARDERTSEAEQYF
TRBJ1-4 NA few TRBV7-9 TGTGCCAGCAGCTTAGGGCTTACCGCCCAACTGTTTTTT CASSLGLTAQLFF